This T cell receptor beta chain is drawn from a study of T cells in Graves' hyperthyroidism and ophthalmopathy. The study's findings and limits: Clonotypes that were expanded in thyroid above 0.001 mostly appeared in blood too. Ophthalmopathy was separated from stable hyperthyroidism by a 13 V-J model.

Newly diagnosed patients aged 18 to 65 had hyperthyroidism of under 2 months' duration. PBMCs were obtained from 9 to 10 ml fresh peripheral blood. CDR3 size: 12 residues. The ends were cut back, 5 bases at V and 7 bases at J, with 14 bases in the middle. Germline CDR1 is SQVTM and CDR2 is ANQGSEA. RNA transcripts were the template for amplifying TCR beta CDR3 regions. Using the HTBI primer set, a first-round RT-PCR was run on the TCR CDR3. TCRdb analysed the multiplex PCR reads with MiXCR anew, one entry per CDR3 protein. This table holds approximately 600,000 distinct CDR3 sequences, approximately 13% found once. This clonotype has at least ten counts. What it recognizes is unknown.

This receptor was identified in a woman under 40 with Graves' hyperthyroidism that later progressed to Graves' ophthalmopathy. Sequencing was performed on blood. J is TRBJ1-1 and V is TRBV29-1; weak D call: TRBD1 (5 bases). CDR3 sequence reads: CSVSKGADEAFF. The CDR3 DNA follows: TGCAGCGTTTCGAAAGGGGCCGATGAAGCTTTCTTT.